The present T cell receptor beta chain was sequenced within a study of molecular identifiers for immune sequencing clone quantification. Ten or more counts support this clonotype. Antigen specificity is unknown. Study-level findings and limits: The study reportedly detected spiked Jurkat TCR RNA from one cell among about 1.1 million naive cells. Highly expanded clone sizes could be underestimated by identical TCR molecules that share a barcode.

With listed TCR primers and previously described methods, bulk TCR libraries were prepared. TCRdb reprocessed the PCR reads with MiXCR, giving one entry per CDR3 protein. The data hold approximately 93,000 distinct CDR3 sequences, with around a quarter observed a single time. Sequencing was done on a sample of naive CD8+ T cells from blood, with Jurkat cell RNA spiked in. Documented subset: FACS-sorted CD8+CD4-CCR7+CD45RA+ naive T cells. This clonotype originated in a human donor in good health. Some libraries in this study had Jurkat cell RNA spiked in.

For the CDR3, the DNA is TGCAGCGTTGATATAGAAGGGGCCGAGACCCAGTACTTC. Translated, it gives CSVDIEGAETQYF. This rearrangement joins TRBV29-1 to TRBJ2-5; tentatively, D is TRBD1 (5 bases). Germline-derived CDR1 and CDR2 are SQVTM and ANQGSEA. This CDR3 is 13 amino acids long. Deletions cut 3 bases from V and 5 bases from J, with 13 bases between. Full variable domain (rest looked up from reference TRBV29-1 and TRBJ2-5): SAVISQKPSRDICQRGTSLTIQCQVDSQVTMMFWYRQQPGQSLTLIATANQGSEATYESGFVIDKFPISRPNLTFSTLTVSNMSPEDSSIYLCSVDIEGAETQYFGPGTRLLVL.